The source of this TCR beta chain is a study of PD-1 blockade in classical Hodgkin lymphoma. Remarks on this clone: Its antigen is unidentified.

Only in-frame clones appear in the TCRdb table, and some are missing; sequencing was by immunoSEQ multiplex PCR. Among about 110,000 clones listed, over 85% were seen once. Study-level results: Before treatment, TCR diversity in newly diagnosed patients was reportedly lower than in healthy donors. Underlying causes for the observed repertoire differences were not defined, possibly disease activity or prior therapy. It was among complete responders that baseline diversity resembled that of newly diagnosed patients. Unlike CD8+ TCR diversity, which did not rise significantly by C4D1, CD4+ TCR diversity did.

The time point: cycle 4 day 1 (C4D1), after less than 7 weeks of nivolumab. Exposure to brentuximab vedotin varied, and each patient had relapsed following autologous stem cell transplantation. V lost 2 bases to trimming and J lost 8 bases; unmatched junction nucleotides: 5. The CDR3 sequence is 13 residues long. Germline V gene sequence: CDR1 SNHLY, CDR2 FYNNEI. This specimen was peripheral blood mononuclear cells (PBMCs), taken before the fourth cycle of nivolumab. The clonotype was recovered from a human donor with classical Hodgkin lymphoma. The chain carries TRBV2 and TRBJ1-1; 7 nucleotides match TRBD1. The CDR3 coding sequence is TGTGCCAGCAGTGAACAGAAGACAGGGGAAGCTTTCTTT. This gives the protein CASSEQKTGEAFF.